This is a list of T cell receptor beta chains from one sample in a study of blood T cell repertoires in COVID-19. Repertoires were generated with immunoSEQ multiplex PCR, while TCRdb's copy carries only in-frame clones and drops some. The data hold approximately 290,000 clones, with around 92% observed a single time. Sequencing used peripheral blood. The receptors shown here come from a woman between 25 and 40 years old with COVID-19, enrolled during active disease. Each CDR3 is given with its conserved first and last residue. Fields, in order: J gene, clone size, D gene, V gene, CDR3 DNA, CDR3 protein. D genes are given only for firm matches. The listing skips clone size in some rows; elsewhere it reads once, few, many or a size class.

TRBJ2-4 | . | . | TRBV19 | TGTGCCAGTAGTATGACAAGGAACATTCAGTACTTC | CASSMTRNIQYF
TRBJ2-1 | . | TRBD2 | TRBV5-1 | TGCGCCAGCAGTACCGGGACTAGCGGGGGGGATGAGCAGTTCTTC | CASSTGTSGGDEQFF
TRBJ1-5 | . | TRBD1 | TRBV2 | TGTGCCAGCACCGACAGGGGGGGGAAAAATCAGCCCCAGCATTTT | CASTDRGGKNQPQHF
TRBJ1-1 | . | . | TRBV18 | TGTGCCAGCTCACCACCGTACGGGAACACTGAAGCTTTCTTT | CASSPPYGNTEAFF
TRBJ1-4 | . | TRBD1 | TRBV14 | TGTGCCAGCAGCCACTCCGAGTCTAAGACAGGGGGGCATGAAAAACTGTTTTTT | CASSHSESKTGGHEKLFF
TRBJ2-2 | few | . | TRBV18 | TGTGCCAGCTCACCACCAGCAGGGCTCAGCACCGGGGAGCTGTTTTTT | CASSPPAGLSTGELFF
TRBJ1-4 | . | . | TRBV5-3 | TGTGCCAGAAGCCGAACCCCAGGGGACGAAAAACTGTTTTTT | CARSRTPGDEKLFF
TRBJ2-2 | . | . | TRBV19 | TGTGCCAGTAGTCCCGCTACGGTGACCGGGGAGCTGTTTTTT | CASSPATVTGELFF
TRBJ2-7 | once | TRBD2 | TRBV5-4 | TGTGCCAGCAGCGGAGCCACGGGGGGGATCAACGAGCAGTACTTC | CASSGATGGINEQYF
TRBJ2-7 | . | . | TRBV27 | TGTGCCAGCTCCCGAGGGTTCTCCTACGAGCAGTACTTC | CASSRGFSYEQYF
TRBJ1-6 | few | TRBD1 | TRBV6-2/TRBV6-3 | TGTGCCAGCAGCCCCGTAACAGGGGGGTATAATTCACCCCTCCACTTT | CASSPVTGGYNSPLHF
TRBJ1-6 | . | . | TRBV5-1 | TGCGCCAGCAGGCTGGACATAAGATCACCCCTCCACTTT | CASRLDIRSPLHF
TRBJ2-5 | few | . | TRBV3-1/TRBV3-2 | TGTGCCAGCAGCCGAATTACCACAGGGACGGCCCAGTACTTC | CASSRITTGTAQYF
TRBJ2-1 | . | TRBD2 | TRBV25-1 | TGTGCCAGCAGTGAGCCGGGGGGGCCCTCTGGTTATAAGTTCTTC | CASSEPGGPSGYKFF
TRBJ2-2 | . | TRBD1 | TRBV27 | TGTGCCAGCGTGGGGGTGTGGGGACAGGCGACCGGGGAGCTGTTTTTT | CASVGVWGQATGELFF
TRBJ2-7 | . | . | TRBV27 | TGTGCCAGCAGTTTTGGTATTACAGGGAACTCCTACGAGCAGTACTTC | CASSFGITGNSYEQYF
TRBJ2-3 | . | TRBD2 | TRBV4-2 | TGTGCCAGCAATAGCGGGGGGGCAACAGATACGCAGTATTTT | CASNSGGATDTQYF
TRBJ1-4 | . | . | TRBV15 | TGTGCCACCAGGCTATCTATTCAGGGTGGTGAAAAACTGTTTTTT | CATRLSIQGGEKLFF
TRBJ1-6 | . | . | TRBV7-9 | TGTGCCAGCAGCTTCAGGGGATCCTATAATTCACCCCTCCACTTT | CASSFRGSYNSPLHF
TRBJ1-5 | . | . | TRBV3-1/TRBV3-2 | TGTGCCAGCAGCCAAGGGCCTAATCAGCCCCAGCATTTT | CASSQGPNQPQHF
TRBJ1-1 | . | . | TRBV30 | TGTGCCTGGAGGCAGACAGTACTGAACACTGAAGCTTTCTTT | CAWRQTVLNTEAFF
TRBJ1-1 | . | TRBD1 | TRBV6-1 | TGTGCCAGCAGTGAAGAACTACCCGGGACAGGAGAAGCTTTCTTT | CASSEELPGTGEAFF
TRBJ2-3 | . | TRBD2 | TRBV28 | TGTGCCAGCTCCGGCGGGGGGGCAACAGATACGCAGTATTTT | CASSGGGATDTQYF
TRBJ2-1 | . | . | TRBV9 | TGTGCCAGCCCAGGCAGGGGACCCCCTAACTACAATGAGCAGTTCTTC | CASPGRGPPNYNEQFF
TRBJ1-2 | . | . | TRBV20-1 | TGCAGTACCGGGACTCACTATGGCTACACCTTC | CSTGTHYGYTF
TRBJ2-2 | . | TRBD2 | TRBV4-1 | TGCGCCAGCAGCCAAGAGCCCCCCGGAGGGCGGGGGGGACCGAGAACCGGGGAGCTGTTTTTT | CASSQEPPGGRGGPRTGELFF
TRBJ2-7 | . | . | TRBV28 | TGTGCCAGCAGGCTACTGGCAGGGGTCTTGTACGAGCAGTACTTC | CASRLLAGVLYEQYF
TRBJ2-7 | . | TRBD1 | TRBV10-3 | TGTGCCACCGTAGGCGGGACAGGTTCTTTACCATACGAGCAGTACTTC | CATVGGTGSLPYEQYF
TRBJ1-1 | . | . | TRBV12-3/TRBV12-4 | TGTGCCAGCAGTTTACAGACTGAAGCTTTCTTT | CASSLQTEAFF
TRBJ2-1 | . | TRBD1 | TRBV5-1 | TGCGCCAGCAGAACCCTAACAGGGGGAGCCTACAATGAGCAGTTCTTC | CASRTLTGGAYNEQFF
TRBJ1-5 | . | . | TRBV5-1 | TGCGCCAGCAGCCCGGGCTGGGGGGGAGTGGAGCCCCAGCATTTT | CASSPGWGGVEPQHF
TRBJ2-1 | . | TRBD2 | TRBV7-2 | TGTGCCAGCAGCCCCCGACTAGCGGGGGGGGTAAGTTACAATGAGCAGTTCTTC | CASSPRLAGGVSYNEQFF
TRBJ1-2 | . | TRBD1 | TRBV29-1 | TGCAGCGTTGAAGTAGGTAGGGGGCGCGGAAACTATGGCTACACCTTC | CSVEVGRGRGNYGYTF
TRBJ2-3 | . | . | TRBV7-9 | TGTGCCAGCAGCCAGGGGACAACTAGCACAGATACGCAGTATTTT | CASSQGTTSTDTQYF
TRBJ1-3 | . | . | TRBV5-5 | TGTGCCAGCAGGGTTAATCAGAACTCTGGAAACACCATATATTTT | CASRVNQNSGNTIYF
TRBJ2-2 | . | . | TRBV7-8 | TGTGCCAGCAGTTTCACAGTCACCGGGGAGCTGTTTTTT | CASSFTVTGELFF
TRBJ2-5 | . | . | TRBV6-5 | TGTGCCAGCAGTTACTCGGACACCCCTTGGGAGACCCAGTACTTC | CASSYSDTPWETQYF
TRBJ2-1 | . | TRBD2 | TRBV6-2/TRBV6-3 | TGTGCCAGCAGTCCCTGGACTAGCGGTCACAATGAGCAGTTCTTC | CASSPWTSGHNEQFF
TRBJ2-7 | . | . | TRBV5-8 | TGTGCCAGCAGCTCGTCCAGGGGTGCCGAGCAGTACTTC | CASSSSRGAEQYF
TRBJ1-4 | . | . | TRBV2 | TGTGCCAGCAGTCCAACAGAAAATGAAAAACTGTTTTTT | CASSPTENEKLFF
TRBJ2-7 | . | TRBD2 | TRBV7-9 | TGTGCCAGCAGCCCATGGGCTAGCGGGGGGGCCTCCTACGAGCAGTACTTC | CASSPWASGGASYEQYF
TRBJ2-7 | . | . | TRBV19 | TGTGCCAGTAGTATGGTTGGCACCTTTCCAGGCGAGCAGTACTTC | CASSMVGTFPGEQYF
TRBJ2-2 | . | TRBD2 | TRBV6-5 | TGTGCCAGCAGCTCCGGGACTAAAATCTCCGGGGAGCTGTTTTTT | CASSSGTKISGELFF
TRBJ2-5 | . | TRBD2 | TRBV11-2 | TGTGCCAGCAACTATAGGACGGGGGGGCGAGAGACCCAGTACTTC | CASNYRTGGRETQYF
TRBJ2-1 | . | TRBD2 | TRBV11-2 | TGTGCCAGCAGCTTAGATCTTAGAAAGCTTAGCGGGGGGAACAATGAGCAGTTCTTC | CASSLDLRKLSGGNNEQFF
TRBJ2-5 | . | . | TRBV19 | TGTGCCAGTAGTCAGGGGGAGACCCAGTACTTC | CASSQGETQYF
TRBJ2-7 | . | . | TRBV2 | TGTGCCAGCAGTGAAGAGTCACCACTCCTTTACGAGCAGTACTTC | CASSEESPLLYEQYF
TRBJ1-1 | . | TRBD1 | TRBV10-2 | TGCGCCAGCAGTGGGGGACAGTTGAACACTGAAGCTTTCTTT | CASSGGQLNTEAFF